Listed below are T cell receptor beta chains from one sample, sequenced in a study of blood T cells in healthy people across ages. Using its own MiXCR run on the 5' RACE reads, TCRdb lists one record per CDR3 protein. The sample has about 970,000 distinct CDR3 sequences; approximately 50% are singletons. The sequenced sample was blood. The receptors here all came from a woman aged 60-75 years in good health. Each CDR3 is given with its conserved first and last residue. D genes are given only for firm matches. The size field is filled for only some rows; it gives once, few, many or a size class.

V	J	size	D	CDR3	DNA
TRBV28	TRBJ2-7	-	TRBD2	CASFGHSGLAGVSNEQYF	TGTGCCAGCTTCGGACATTCGGGACTAGCGGGAGTTTCCAACGAGCAGTACTTC
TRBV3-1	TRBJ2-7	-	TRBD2	CASGTSGSGNEQYF	TGTGCCAGCGGTACTAGCGGGAGTGGAAACGAGCAGTACTTC
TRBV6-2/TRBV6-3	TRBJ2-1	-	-	CASNHGTGEQFF	TGTGCCAGCAACCATGGCACCGGGGAGCAGTTCTTC
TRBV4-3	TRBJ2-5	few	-	CASSQSSRGETQYF	TGCGCCAGCAGCCAGAGTTCTAGGGGAGAGACCCAGTACTTC
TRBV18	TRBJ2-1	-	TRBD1	CASSRDREDYNEQFF	TGTGCCAGCTCACGGGACAGGGAAGACTACAATGAGCAGTTCTTC
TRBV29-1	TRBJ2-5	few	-	CSVEKAETQYF	TGCAGCGTTGAAAAGGCGGAGACCCAGTACTTC
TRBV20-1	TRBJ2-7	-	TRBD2	CSATSGGVSYEQYF	TGCAGTGCTACTAGCGGGGGAGTCTCCTACGAGCAGTACTTC
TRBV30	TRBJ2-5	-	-	CAWRGFGETQYF	TGTGCCTGGAGGGGATTCGGGGAGACCCAGTACTTC
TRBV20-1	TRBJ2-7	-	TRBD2	CSAAAGVYEQYF	TGCAGTGCTGCGGCGGGAGTCTACGAGCAGTACTTC
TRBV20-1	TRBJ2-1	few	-	CSARDIERADNEQFF	TGCAGTGCTAGAGATATTGAGCGGGCGGACAATGAGCAGTTCTTC
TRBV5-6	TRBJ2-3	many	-	CASSSRLIRGTDTQYF	TGTGCCAGCAGCTCGCGGTTAATACGGGGCACAGATACGCAGTATTTT
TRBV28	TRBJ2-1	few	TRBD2	CASRPSGTLFFGQFF	TGTGCCAGCAGACCAAGCGGGACCCTCTTTTTTGGGCAGTTCTTC
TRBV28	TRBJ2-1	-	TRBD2	CASSTTGLAGDNEQFF	TGTGCCAGCAGTACCACGGGACTAGCGGGGGATAATGAGCAGTTCTTC
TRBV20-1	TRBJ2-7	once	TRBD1	CSAGRDRGVNEQYF	TGCAGTGCTGGCCGGGACAGGGGAGTAAACGAGCAGTACTTC
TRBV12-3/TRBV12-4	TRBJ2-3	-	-	CASSFSLAQYF	TGTGCCAGCAGCTTTAGCTTGGCGCAGTATTTT
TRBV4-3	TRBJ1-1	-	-	CASSRYRNTEAFF	TGCGCCAGCAGCCGCTACAGGAACACTGAAGCTTTCTTT
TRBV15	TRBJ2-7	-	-	CATSREGAGLYEQYF	TGTGCCACCAGCAGAGAGGGCGCAGGGCTCTACGAGCAGTACTTC
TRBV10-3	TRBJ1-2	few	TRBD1	CAISQQGAYGYTF	TGTGCCATCAGTCAACAGGGGGCTTATGGCTACACCTTC
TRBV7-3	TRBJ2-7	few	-	CASSFPSYDSKGAYEQYF	TGTGCCAGCAGCTTCCCCTCCTACGACTCCAAAGGCGCATACGAGCAGTACTTC
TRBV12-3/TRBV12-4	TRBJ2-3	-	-	CATRKSGSTDTQYF	TGTGCCACCAGGAAAAGCGGGAGCACAGATACGCAGTATTTT
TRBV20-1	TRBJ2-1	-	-	CSAIVGHAEQFF	TGCAGTGCTATAGTGGGCCACGCGGAGCAGTTCTTC
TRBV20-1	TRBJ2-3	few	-	CSAKGYAGTSTDTQYF	TGCAGTGCTAAAGGCTATGCCGGGACTAGCACAGATACGCAGTATTTT
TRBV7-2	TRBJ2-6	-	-	CASNPGTLVSGANVLTF	TGTGCCAGCAACCCCGGGACGCTCGTCTCTGGGGCCAACGTCCTGACTTTC
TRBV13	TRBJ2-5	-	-	CASSLDRGDETQYF	TGTGCCAGCAGCTTAGACCGGGGCGACGAGACCCAGTACTTC
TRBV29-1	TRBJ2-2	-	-	CSVSSGPSNTGELFF	TGCAGCGTTTCCTCAGGTCCCTCGAACACCGGGGAGCTGTTTTTT
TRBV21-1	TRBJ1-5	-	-	CASSIAGGNQPQHF	TGTGCCAGCAGCATAGCAGGGGGCAATCAGCCCCAGCATTTT
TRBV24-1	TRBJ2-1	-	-	CALRRGSSYNEQFF	TGTGCCTTGAGACGGGGTAGCTCCTACAATGAGCAGTTCTTC
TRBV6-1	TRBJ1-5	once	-	CATVSQRRNQPQHF	TGTGCCACCGTGTCCCAGAGACGCAATCAGCCCCAGCATTTT
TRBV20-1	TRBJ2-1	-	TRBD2	CSTTGLRLAVSYNEQFF	TGCAGTACTACGGGTTTGCGGCTAGCGGTCTCCTACAATGAGCAGTTCTTC
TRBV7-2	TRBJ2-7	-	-	CASSLFLVGGSEQYF	TGTGCCAGCAGCTTATTTTTAGTTGGAGGGTCCGAGCAGTACTTC
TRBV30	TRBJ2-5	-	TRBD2	CAGWGGQETQYF	TGTGCCGGGTGGGGGGGCCAAGAGACCCAGTACTTC
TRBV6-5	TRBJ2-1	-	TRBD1	CASSSWTGGRGDEQFF	TGTGCCAGCAGTTCTTGGACAGGGGGCCGAGGTGATGAGCAGTTCTTC
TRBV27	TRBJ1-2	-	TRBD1	CASSSTGTGGFGYTF	TGTGCCAGCAGTTCCACCGGGACAGGGGGTTTCGGCTACACCTTC
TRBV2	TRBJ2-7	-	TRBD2	CASSESPSGITSPYEQYF	TGTGCCAGCAGTGAATCTCCTAGCGGGATCACGTCGCCCTACGAGCAGTACTTC
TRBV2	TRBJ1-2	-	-	CASSPGTTLYGYTF	TGTGCCAGCAGCCCAGGGACGACCCTCTATGGCTACACCTTC
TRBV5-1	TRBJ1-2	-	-	CASSWSVGGGYTF	TGCGCCAGCAGCTGGTCGGTAGGCGGTGGCTACACTTTC
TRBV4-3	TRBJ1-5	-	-	CASSQETGSNQPQHF	TGCGCCAGCAGCCAAGAAACAGGAAGCAATCAGCCCCAGCATTTT
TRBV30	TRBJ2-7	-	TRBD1	CAWRTGSYEQYF	TGTGCCTGGAGGACAGGGTCGTACGAGCAGTACTTC
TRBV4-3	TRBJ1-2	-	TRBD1	CASSQDLYPGQGDGYTF	TGCGCCAGCAGCCAAGATTTGTACCCGGGACAGGGGGACGGCTACACCTTC
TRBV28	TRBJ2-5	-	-	CASREDGQRVETQYF	TGTGCCAGCAGAGAGGACGGACAACGGGTGGAGACCCAGTACTTC
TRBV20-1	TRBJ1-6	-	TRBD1	CSARASGTVRQSPLHF	TGCAGTGCTAGAGCCTCTGGGACAGTTAGACAATCACCCCTCCACTTT
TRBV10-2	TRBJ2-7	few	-	CASSDRWGVYEQYF	TGCGCCAGCTCGGACCGGTGGGGGGTCTACGAGCAGTACTTC
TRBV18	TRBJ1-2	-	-	CASQMGAGRHGYTF	TGTGCCAGCCAGATGGGGGCCGGGCGACATGGCTACACCTTC
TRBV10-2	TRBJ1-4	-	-	CASSDGHGNEKLFF	TGCGCCAGCAGTGATGGGCACGGCAACGAAAAACTGTTTTTT
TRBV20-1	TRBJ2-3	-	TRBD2	CSARPSGGSDTQYF	TGCAGTGCTAGGCCTAGCGGGGGTTCAGATACGCAGTATTTT
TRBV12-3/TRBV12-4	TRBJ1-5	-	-	CASSLRDTWSGNQPQHF	TGTGCCAGCAGTTTAAGGGACACGTGGTCTGGCAATCAGCCCCAGCATTTT
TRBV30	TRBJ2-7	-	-	CACHGGSSPYEQYF	TGTGCCTGTCATGGGGGCAGTTCTCCCTACGAGCAGTACTTC
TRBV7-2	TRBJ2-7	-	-	CASSLEDLTYEQYF	TGTGCCAGCAGCTTGGAGGATTTGACCTACGAGCAGTACTTC
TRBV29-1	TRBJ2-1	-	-	CSVATADNWGNEQFF	TGCAGCGTTGCCACGGCGGATAATTGGGGGAATGAGCAGTTCTTC
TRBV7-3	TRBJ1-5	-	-	CASSFKQGQNQPQHF	TGTGCCAGCAGCTTTAAACAGGGACAAAATCAGCCCCAGCATTTT
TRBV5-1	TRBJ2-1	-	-	CASSLEPENEQFF	TGCGCCAGCAGCTTGGAGCCCGAAAATGAGCAGTTCTTC
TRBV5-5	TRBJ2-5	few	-	CASSLFVTTGETQYF	TGTGCCAGCAGCTTGTTCGTTACCACGGGGGAGACCCAGTACTTC
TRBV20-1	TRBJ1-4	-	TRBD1	CSAWGQGGHREKLFF	TGCAGTGCATGGGGACAGGGGGGCCATAGGGAAAAACTGTTTTTT
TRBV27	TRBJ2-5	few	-	CASSLTGSQETQYF	TGTGCCAGCAGTCTCACTGGAAGCCAAGAGACCCAGTACTTC
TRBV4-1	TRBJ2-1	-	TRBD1	CASSHPGRDRGGDNEQFF	TGCGCCAGCAGCCACCCCGGCCGAGACAGGGGGGGAGACAATGAGCAGTTCTTC
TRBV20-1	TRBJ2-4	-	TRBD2	CSPREAVKNIQYF	TGCAGCCCTCGGGAGGCGGTCAAAAACATTCAGTACTTC
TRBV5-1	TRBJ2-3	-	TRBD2	CASSLDLAGGGDTQYF	TGCGCCAGCAGCTTGGACTTAGCGGGAGGCGGAGATACGCAGTATTTT
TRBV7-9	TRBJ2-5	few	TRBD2	CASLGGAGHQETQYF	TGTGCCAGCTTGGGCGGAGCGGGACACCAAGAGACCCAGTACTTC
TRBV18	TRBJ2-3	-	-	CASSPTTPGTSDTQYF	TGTGCCAGCTCACCAACGACTCCCGGTACTAGTGATACGCAGTATTTT
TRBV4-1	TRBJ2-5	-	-	CASSPGLGGEWQETQYF	TGCGCCAGCAGCCCCGGGTTGGGGGGAGAATGGCAAGAGACCCAGTACTTC